A selection of T cell receptor beta chains follows, all from one sample in a study of blood T cell repertoires in COVID-19. The method was immunoSEQ multiplex PCR; TCRdb's version includes in-frame clones alone and lacks a portion of them. In the table there are 200,000 to 250,000 clones, roughly 86% of which are singletons. The sequenced sample was peripheral blood. These receptors were taken from a woman aged 45-60 years with COVID-19, enrolled during active disease. Each CDR3 is given with its conserved first and last residue. A D gene is named only where the DNA matches it firmly. Clone sizes are given selectively: once, few, many, or a class where the clone is expanded.

clone_size,j_call,v_call,d_call,cdr3_aa,cdr3_nt
-,TRBJ2-3,TRBV19,-,CASRPRHLSTDTQYF,TGTGCCAGTAGACCCCGACACCTAAGCACAGATACGCAGTATTTT
-,TRBJ2-1,TRBV10-1,TRBD1,CASSEFPNRKTGKDEQFF,TGCGCCAGCAGTGAGTTCCCGAACCGGAAGACAGGGAAGGATGAGCAGTTCTTC
-,TRBJ1-2,TRBV2,TRBD1,CASSELGGGNYGYTF,TGTGCCAGCAGTGAGTTAGGAGGGGGCAACTATGGCTACACCTTC
-,TRBJ1-2,TRBV5-1,TRBD1,CASSYDRGAGGYTF,TGCGCCAGCAGCTATGACAGGGGAGCGGGGGGCTACACCTTC
-,TRBJ2-1,TRBV5-1,TRBD2,CASSLALAGGDEQFF,TGCGCCAGCAGCTTGGCCCTAGCGGGGGGGGATGAGCAGTTCTTC
-,TRBJ2-1,TRBV19,TRBD1,CASSIVEVFQGEGYNEQFF,TGTGCCAGTAGTATAGTTGAAGTTTTCCAGGGGGAAGGCTACAATGAGCAGTTCTTC
-,TRBJ1-2,TRBV5-6,-,CASSLVGASYGYTF,TGTGCCAGCAGCTTGGTGGGGGCAAGCTATGGCTACACCTTC
-,TRBJ2-4,TRBV2,-,CASSEPYAKNIQYF,TGTGCCAGCAGTGAACCCTACGCCAAAAACATTCAGTACTTC
-,TRBJ1-2,TRBV21-1,-,CAPVGWGGYTF,TGTGCCCCCGTGGGGTGGGGCGGCTACACCTTC
-,TRBJ2-1,TRBV4-1,-,CASSQERTGTYNEQFF,TGCGCCAGCAGCCAAGAACGAACGGGGACCTACAATGAGCAGTTCTTC
-,TRBJ2-1,TRBV9,TRBD1,CASSPGDRGTTEQFF,TGTGCCAGCAGCCCCGGGGACAGGGGGACTACTGAGCAGTTCTTC
-,TRBJ2-7,TRBV10-3,TRBD1,CAISSDRDLYEQYF,TGTGCCATCAGCTCGGACAGGGACCTCTACGAGCAGTACTTC
-,TRBJ2-1,TRBV19,-,CASSSYNEQFF,TGTGCCAGCTCCTCCTACAATGAGCAGTTCTTC
-,TRBJ2-5,TRBV3-1/TRBV3-2,-,CASSQDRGARETQYF,TGTGCCAGCAGCCAAGATCGGGGGGCCCGGGAGACCCAGTACTTC
-,TRBJ2-3,TRBV11-3,TRBD1,CASSKRVPGQSTDTQYF,TGTGCCAGCAGCAAAAGAGTCCCGGGACAGAGCACAGATACGCAGTATTTT
-,TRBJ2-3,TRBV11-3,-,CASSQGPGGTDTQYF,TGTGCCAGCAGCCAGGGGCCCGGAGGCACAGATACGCAGTATTTT
-,TRBJ1-2,TRBV5-8,-,CASSFRNYGYTF,TGTGCCAGCAGCTTTAGAAACTATGGCTACACCTTC
-,TRBJ2-1,TRBV27,TRBD2,CASSAQLAGGYNEQFF,TGTGCCAGCAGTGCCCAACTAGCGGGGGGGTACAATGAGCAGTTCTTC
-,TRBJ1-1,TRBV30,TRBD1,CAWSVKGAANTEAFF,TGTGCCTGGAGTGTAAAGGGGGCCGCGAACACTGAAGCTTTCTTT
-,TRBJ1-1,TRBV18,TRBD1,CASSPRQGNTEAFF,TGTGCCAGCTCACCGAGACAGGGGAACACTGAAGCTTTCTTT
-,TRBJ1-1,TRBV7-9,-,CASSSNMNTEAFF,TGTGCCAGCAGTTCAAACATGAACACTGAAGCTTTCTTT
-,TRBJ1-2,TRBV27,TRBD1,CASTPRTGRGNYGYTF,TGTGCCAGCACCCCTCGGACAGGCCGAGGAAACTATGGCTACACCTTC
-,TRBJ1-5,TRBV19,-,CASSITRGRVNQPQHF,TGTGCCAGTAGTATAACCCGCGGCCGGGTCAATCAGCCCCAGCATTTT
once,TRBJ1-3,TRBV4-1,-,CASSQDQGIGNTIYF,TGCGCCAGCAGCCAAGATCAGGGTATTGGAAACACCATATATTTT
-,TRBJ1-5,TRBV19,TRBD1,CASNPGPTGGPQHF,TGTGCCAGTAACCCGGGACCTACAGGGGGGCCCCAGCATTTT
-,TRBJ2-3,TRBV19,TRBD2,CASSRASGGPATDTQYF,TGTGCCAGTAGTAGGGCTAGCGGGGGGCCAGCGACAGATACGCAGTATTTT
-,TRBJ1-5,TRBV2,TRBD1,CASRKLPDRDQPQHF,TGTGCCAGCAGGAAATTGCCGGACAGGGATCAGCCCCAGCATTTT
-,TRBJ1-2,TRBV5-1,-,CASGSTFGYTF,TGCGCCAGCGGTAGTACGTTCGGCTACACCTTC
-,TRBJ2-6,TRBV4-1,TRBD1,CASSQRWGQPTLAGANVLTF,TGCGCCAGCAGCCAGCGTTGGGGACAGCCTACTCTCGCTGGGGCCAACGTCCTGACTTTC
-,TRBJ1-3,TRBV5-5,TRBD1,CASSLTTTGATFSGNTIYF,TGTGCCAGCAGCTTGACGACGACAGGGGCCACCTTCTCTGGAAACACCATATATTTT
-,TRBJ1-6,TRBV5-1,-,CASTADSLYSPLHF,TGCGCCAGCACCGCCGACAGTCTATATTCACCCCTCCACTTT
-,TRBJ2-3,TRBV28,-,CASRSSFQASTDTQYF,TGTGCCAGCAGATCCAGTTTCCAAGCGAGCACAGATACGCAGTATTTT
-,TRBJ2-5,TRBV5-8,-,CASSLGTQGMGKETQYF,TGTGCCAGCAGCTTGGGGACTCAGGGGATGGGGAAGGAGACCCAGTACTTC
once,TRBJ2-6,TRBV5-6,TRBD1,CASSLRGGAGANVLTF,TGTGCCAGCAGCTTGAGAGGGGGCGCTGGGGCCAACGTCCTGACTTTC
-,TRBJ1-1,TRBV12-5,-,CASGSKTGYMNTEAFF,TGTGCTAGTGGTTCAAAAACAGGGTACATGAACACTGAAGCTTTCTTT
-,TRBJ2-2,TRBV5-1,-,CASSPSPGLNTGELFF,TGCGCCAGCAGCCCCTCCCCGGGACTTAACACCGGGGAGCTGTTTTTT
-,TRBJ2-4,TRBV7-2,-,CASSGLAKNIQYF,TGTGCCAGCAGTGGGCTAGCCAAAAACATTCAGTACTTC
-,TRBJ2-4,TRBV19,-,CASSKFGAENIQYF,TGTGCCAGTAGTAAGTTCGGAGCGGAAAACATTCAGTACTTC